The source of this TCR beta chain is a study of T-cell reconstitution after alpha-beta-depleted transplantation in children. This clonotype was detected ten times or more. As it was prepared, the TCRbeta library received unique molecular identifiers. TCRdb re-called the PCR reads with MiXCR, one entry per CDR3 protein. The table shows about 640,000 distinct CDR3 sequences, with 16% occurring only once. This CDR3 contains 11 residues. V lost 5 bases and J lost 4, with 8 bases in between. Looked up from germline, CDR1 is DFQATT and CDR2 is SNEGSKA (reference sequence). V is TRBV20-1 and J is TRBJ1-1; TRBD1 is a possible D gene (5 bases). The TCR comes from a human donor who donated a stem cell graft to a child with acute myeloid leukemia. The sample here was PBMCs from the stem cell graft donor, taken from the stem cell graft. The CDR3 here is CSARRVTEAFF. The CDR3 DNA reads TGCAGTGCTCGCAGGGTCACTGAAGCTTTCTTT.